What follows is one TCR beta chain and its context. Libraries were prepared by immunoSEQ multiplex PCR; TCRdb keeps only in-frame clonotypes and omits some of them. The table lists over 85,000 clones, over 85% of them singletons. The data derive from a study of T cell responses to AZD1222 COVID-19 vaccine. The germline V and J ends were trimmed by 1 base and 8 bases, with 20 bases remaining between them. The germline V gene encodes CDR1 LGHNA and CDR2 YNFKEQ. The CDR3 sequence is 16 residues long. The J gene is TRBJ1-2, the V gene TRBV4-2; possibly TRBD1 for D (5 bases). The receptor was derived from an adult who received the AZD1222 COVID-19 vaccine. This specimen consisted of peripheral blood, obtained 28 days after the second AZD1222 dose. The CDR3 bases are TGTGCCAGCAGCCAAGCGACCGGGACTTACACCGCCGGCTACACCTTC. Protein sequence: CASSQATGTYTAGYTF.